Sequencing of this TCR beta chain was carried out in a study of blood T cell repertoires in COVID-19. The wider study: The United States, Italy and Spain provided the acute and convalescent COVID-19 samples.

V was clipped by 3 bases and J by 0 bases; unmatched bases: 10. The CDR3 extends over 18 amino acids. In germline, CDR1 is SGHKS, CDR2 YYEKEE (reference sequence). In the original workflow: Reference gene primer amplification in the assay estimated nucleated cell counts. Using immunoSEQ multiplex PCR, the repertoire was profiled, and TCRdb retains in-frame clones only, with some absent. The V and J calls and clone size are taken from that table; D and trimming were inferred from the DNA. In the table there are approximately 150,000 clones, more than 70% of which are singletons. This clone was observed once.

The chain is built from TRBV5-5 and TRBJ1-3, with TRBD1 matching over 9 bases. The sample was peripheral blood. The TCR originated in a man aged 45-65 years who had recovered from COVID-19. The CDR3 loop reads CASSSFGGTGISGNTIYF. The CDR3 nucleotides read TGTGCCAGCAGCTCCTTCGGAGGGACAGGGATCTCTGGAAACACCATATATTTT.